A single T cell receptor (beta chain) is shown here with its context. It lacks a known antigen. Qualities for individual bases were not recorded, and no much larger clone is one base off. The germline V and J ends show losses of 0 bases and 6 bases respectively, and no gene match explains 8 bases of the junction. The cysteine opens and the valine closes a CDR3 of 14 amino acids. Only CDR3 DNA is held: 42 bases, read in frame from base 1. Sequences DFQATT (CDR1) and SNEGSKA (CDR2) are obtained from the germline V gene (reference sequence). Data came from an Illumina NovaSeq 6000. TCR cDNA was made using 5'RACE template switching, a step that added a universal primer site and unique molecular identifiers. Priming of cDNA synthesis was performed from both the TCR alpha and TCR beta constant segments. Libraries were amplified in two PCR steps, with sample barcodes and sequencing adapters added in the second step. Libraries were sequenced on Illumina HiSeq 2500 (2x100 bp) or NovaSeq (2x150 bp). In the original analysis: Reads were demultiplexed and collapsed into UMI consensus sequences with MIGEC, and V(D)J alignment was performed with MiXCR. Using edgeR on replicate PBMC samples, clonotypes were called vaccine-responding if FDR was below 0.01 and the log2 fold change was above 5 up to day 15. CD4 or CD8 identity was assigned to each bulk clonotype according to whether the clonotype was present at higher abundance in the sequenced CD4 repertoire or the sequenced CD8 repertoire. Clones were called with MiXCR by TCRdb after fastp trimmed the public reads at Q25, and only in-frame beta chains were retained. Entries that share a CDR3 protein sequence are merged under the most common genes and DNA. What appears here as the V and J calls and clone size reflects TCRdb's work, not the paper's. This sample lists approximately 300,000 distinct CDR3 sequences; around a tenth were detected once. Roughly 3% of the sample is taken by the ten largest.

This specimen's treatment or condition label, per the study, means: live attenuated yellow fever vaccine strain. PBMCs were isolated from peripheral blood using a standard Ficoll-Paque protocol. CD4 and CD8 T-cell fractions were isolated with Dynabeads CD4 and CD8 positive selection kits. TriZol was used to extract RNA from bulk PBMCs, CD4 and CD8 fractions, and dextramer-positive and dextramer-negative fractions. This specimen comes from a study of T cells after yellow fever vaccination (dated by TCRdb to the late 2010s). Regarding the study in general: The SMART-Seq v4 Ultra Low Input RNA kit was used to prepare libraries from fractions with low cell numbers. Blood was drawn at multiple timepoints before and after primary and secondary immunization, with bulk PBMC replicates and cell subsets isolated. To follow T-cell clones before and after both primary and booster YFV17D yellow fever vaccination, bulk TCR alpha and beta repertoires underwent longitudinal sequencing. Two healthy male donors, one aged 18 to 29 and one aged 30 to 39 years, were included in the cohort. Overall study results and their limits: Because abundant contaminating clonotypes from the bulk population could be contained in FACS-sorted repertoires, computational filtering was required. Only a couple of donors were included in the study, so the extent to which the findings can be generalized is limited. Most clones expanded after primary vaccination were re-detected after the booster (about 95% of CD4 and around 88% of CD8), suggesting broad memory maintenance. The secondary T-cell response was found to be weaker but faster than the primary response, with a peak reached on day 5 rather than on day 15. A small share of clonotypes occurred in both CD4 and CD8 compartments, likely arising from convergent recombination.

The source is a man between 18 and 29 years old who received the YFV17D yellow fever vaccine. Sample: CD4+ T cells sorted from PBMCs, taken 45 days after the yellow fever booster vaccination. This sequence uses TRBV20-1 and TRBJ2-7; 7 central nucleotides agree with TRBD1. The DNA is TGCAGTGCTAGAGATGGAAGTTCAGGGGGCGAGCAGTACGTC. This encodes CSARDGSSGGEQYV.